Below, 6 T cell receptor beta chains from the same sample are listed, as sequenced in a study of early stage breast cancer tumors (dated by TCRdb to the late 2010s). Library method: the immunoSEQ multiplex PCR assay. As stored in TCRdb, this immuneACCESS dataset retains in-frame rearrangements with V and J assigned. A fraction of the clones does not appear; measured against another copy, unresolved V genes explain less than half of the discrepancy, and the remainder lacks a known reason. Across this sample there are fewer than 25,000 clones, with about two thirds seen only once. Of the sample, 8.5% to 10% falls within the top ten clones. Sequenced: breast tumor tissue. These receptors were collected from a person between 55 and 69 years old with breast cancer.

This clone was found a few times. The V and J genes are TRBV6-5 and TRBJ2-2; D is unclear. The CDR3 spans 16 residues. CDR1 is MNHEY, CDR2 SVGAGI, per germline. Trimming left V 4 bases short and J 0 bases short, with 12 bases between. The CDR3 sequence is CASSSLGGANTGELFF. The CDR3 DNA reads TGTGCCAGCAGTTCCCTCGGCGGCGCGAACACCGGGGAGCTGTTTTTT.

V and J are TRBV7-9 and TRBJ2-7; D possibly corresponds to TRBD2 (6 bases). Germline loops: CDR1 SEHNR, CDR2 FQNEAQ (reference sequence). The CDR3 runs 15 residues. Trimming took off 0 bases at V and 1 base at J, with 10 bases between the two ends. The CDR3, as DNA: TGTGCCAGCAGCTTAGCCGCGGGAAGGTCCTACGAGCAGTACTTC. Its protein is CASSLAAGRSYEQYF. Filled out from reference TRBV7-9 and TRBJ2-7, the complete variable domain reads DTGVSQNPRHKITKRGQNVTFRCDPISEHNRLYWYRQTLGQGPEFLTYFQNEAQLEKSRLLSDRFSAERPKGSFSTLEIQRTEQGDSAMYLCASSLAAGRSYEQYFGPGTRLTVT.

J is TRBJ1-6 and V is TRBV7-2; possible D gene TRBD1, 6 bases. The ends were cut back, 5 bases at V and 7 bases at J, with 15 bases in the middle. Germline-derived CDR1 and CDR2 are SGHTA and FQGNSA. The CDR3 contains 15 residues. DNA of the CDR3: TGTGCCAGCAGCCCAAGGGACATTCTAAATTCACCCCTCCACTTT. Residues: CASSPRDILNSPLHF.

This chain uses TRBV28 with TRBJ2-7, with TRBD2 matching over 8 bases. The V segment lost 2 bases and the J segment 5 bases; nucleotides outside the gene matches: 8. CDR3 length equals 15 residues. Per germline, CDR1 MDHEN and CDR2 SYDVKM. The CDR3 sequence is CASSLGPTSVDEQYF. CDR3 sequence (DNA): TGTGCCAGCAGTTTAGGGCCGACTAGCGTCGACGAGCAGTACTTC. Full variable domain (remainder filled in from reference TRBV28 and TRBJ2-7): DVKVTQSSRYLVKRTGEKVFLECVQDMDHENMFWYRQDPGLGLRLIYFSYDVKMKEKGDIPEGYSVSREKKERFSLILESASTNQTSMYLCASSLGPTSVDEQYFGPGTRLTVT.

The CDR3 sequence: CASSLFQGGRGETQYF. The DNA for the CDR3 is TGTGCCAGCAGCTTATTTCAAGGCGGGCGGGGGGAGACCCAGTACTTC. The J gene is TRBJ2-5, the V gene TRBV7-9; 7 nucleotides line up with TRBD2. The germline gives CDR1 SEHNR, CDR2 FQNEAQ (reference sequence). This CDR3 spans 16 amino acids. The ends lost 2 bases at V and 5 bases at J; junction bases unmatched: 11.

This clone was seen only a few times. The rearrangement joins TRBV6-6 to TRBJ1-5; D is unclear. Between the trimmed V and J ends, which lost 2 bases and 7 bases, there was a span of 15 bases. CDR1 and CDR2 (germline): MNHNY, SVGAGI (reference sequence). The CDR3 extends over 15 amino acids. CDR3 coding DNA: TGTGCCAGCAGTTACGAAGGAGGTGGCAGCCAGCCCCAGCATTTT. It specifies CASSYEGGGSQPQHF.